One sample yielded the 25 T cell receptor beta chains listed below, sequenced in a study of vaccination effects on CD4 cells after COVID-19. The antigens for these receptors are not known. TCRdb keeps only in-frame clones here, not all; method: immunoSEQ multiplex PCR. The table records some 50,000 clones, around 74% of them present only once. Sequencing was preceded by expansion of antigen-specific CD4+ T cells with viral peptide pools in the ViraFEST assay. CD4+ T cells were isolated after 10 days of culture. Participants got two doses of BNT162b2 or mRNA-1273 vaccine. This specimen was CD4+ T cells from PBMCs cultured with HCoV-OC43 spike peptides, taken after COVID-19 vaccination. Documented subset: HCoV-OC43 spike overlapping peptide pool stimulation. All receptors derive from a human donor who received a COVID-19 vaccine.

This clone occurred once. V usage is TRBV4-1 and J usage is TRBJ2-1, with 8 bases fitting TRBD2. The CDR3 has 17 residues. The germline V gene has CDR1 MGHRA and CDR2 YSYEKL. The V gene end was trimmed by 1 base and the J gene end by 2 bases; junction bases not matched to a gene: 7. The CDR3 DNA follows: TGCGCCAGCAGCCAAGGGCTAGCGGGTGCCCCCTACAATGAGCAGTTCTTC. Protein: CASSQGLAGAPYNEQFF.

The sample holds a few counts of this clone. This chain links TRBV2 with TRBJ1-2, with D possibly matching TRBD1 (5 bases). Trimming removed 8 bases at V and 2 bases at J, with 12 bases between. The CDR3 runs 13 residues. CDR1 SNHLY and CDR2 FYNNEI come from the germline V gene. CDR3 nucleotides: TGTGCCAGCCCGGACAAGTTAAACTATGGCTACACCTTC. The encoded protein is CASPDKLNYGYTF.

By share, this clone counts as medium-sized. Here the CDR3 reads CASRLTGNYGYTF. The CDR3 DNA sequence: TGTGCCAGCAGGCTTACAGGGAACTATGGCTACACCTTC. J is TRBJ1-2 and V is TRBV27; TRBD1 is a possible D gene (6 bases). Germline CDR1 MNHEY, CDR2 SMNVEV (reference sequence). Trimming cost V 6 bases and J 2 bases, with 10 bases left between them. This CDR3 has 13 amino acids.

J is TRBJ2-4 and V is TRBV2, with unresolved D. The CDR3 totals 14 residues. V was trimmed by 3 bases and J by 0 bases, leaving 6 bases between them. In germline, CDR1 is SNHLY, CDR2 FYNNEI. DNA for the CDR3: TGTGCCAGCAGTGAGGGGTTAGCCAAAAACATTCAGTACTTC. Its protein product is CASSEGLAKNIQYF.

This clone showed up just once. The V and J genes are TRBV25-1 and TRBJ2-7; possible D gene TRBD1, 5 bases. Per germline, CDR1 MGHDK and CDR2 SYGVNS. The V and J ends lost 6 bases and 5 bases respectively, with 20 bases between them. There are 15 residues in the CDR3. CDR3 DNA: TGTGCCAGCAGGGATGAGGACGGACAAATACACGAGCAGTACTTC. Encoded protein: CASRDEDGQIHEQYF.

This clone rates as large. This rearrangement joins TRBV5-6 to TRBJ1-2, with D hard to call. Trimming pared 4 bases from V and 3 bases from J, leaving 13 bases between. The CDR3 sequence is 14 residues long. Germline V gene sequence: CDR1 SGHDT, CDR2 YYEEEE. The CDR3 region has the DNA TGTGCCAGCAGCCGAAGGGCAGACGACTATGGCTACACCTTC. Protein sequence: CASSRRADDYGYTF. The whole variable domain, remainder taken from reference TRBV5-6 and TRBJ1-2, is DAGVTQSPTHLIKTRGQQVTLRCSPKSGHDTVSWYQQALGQGPQFIFQYYEEEERQRGNFPDRFSGHQFPNYSSELNVNALLLGDSALYLCASSRRADDYGYTFGSGTRLTVV.

The table lists this clone with a few counts. V usage is TRBV19 and J usage is TRBJ2-2; no firm D call. Germline CDR1 is LNHDA and CDR2 is SQIVND (reference sequence). V lost 4 bases and J 4 bases, leaving 13 bases between the germline ends. The CDR3 length is 15 residues. CDR3 protein: CASSTERVTTGELFF. For the CDR3, the DNA is TGTGCCAGTAGTACCGAAAGGGTAACCACCGGGGAGCTGTTTTTT.

This clone was observed a single time. Written as DNA, the CDR3 is TGTGCCTCACAAACAGGGACATACACTGAAGCTTTCTTT. Its translation: CASQTGTYTEAFF. The chain combines TRBV6-5 with TRBJ1-1, with a tentative D call TRBD1 (6 bases). This CDR3 contains 13 residues. The germline CDR1 and CDR2 sequences are MNHEY and SVGAGI. Trimming stripped 11 bases from V and 3 bases from J, with 16 bases between.

The CDR3 DNA reads as TGTGCCAGCAGCTTGTTTGGCAAAAACATTCAGTACTTC. Its translation: CASSLFGKNIQYF. The genes are TRBV7-2 and TRBJ2-4, with unresolved D. Germline V gene sequence: CDR1 SGHTA, CDR2 FQGNSA. CDR3 size: 13 residues. V was trimmed by 3 bases and J by 3 bases, leaving 6 bases between them.

A few counts support this clone. The chain has TRBV18 and TRBJ2-1, with D hard to call. CDR3 size: 15 residues. The V gene lost 2 bases and the J gene lost 0 bases, with 8 bases spanning the gap. Germline CDR1 and CDR2: KGHSH and LQKENI. CDR3 in DNA: TGTGCCAGCTCACCAGAGGAAAGCTCCTACAATGAGCAGTTCTTC. Its translation: CASSPEESSYNEQFF.

The CDR3 region has the DNA TGTGCCAGCAGTGAAGACTTTTGGACTAGCGACCAAGAGACCCAGTACTTC. It yields the protein CASSEDFWTSDQETQYF. The chain uses TRBV2 and TRBJ2-5, with 9 bases aligning to TRBD2. CDR1 and CDR2 (germline): SNHLY, FYNNEI. This CDR3 is 17 amino acids long. V dropped 1 base and J dropped 0; count of bases not matched to a gene: 6.

This chain connects TRBV3-1 (or the pseudogene TRBV3-2) to TRBJ1-1, with D possibly matching TRBD1 (5 bases). V lost 3 bases and J lost 11, with 16 bases in between. There are 13 residues in the CDR3. CDR1 and CDR2 (germline): LGHDT, YNNKEL (reference sequence). The CDR3 region is CASSQGTGTAAFF. For the CDR3, the DNA is TGTGCCAGCAGCCAGGGGACGGGGACGGCGGCTTTCTTT.

This clone was detected only a few times. The chain employs TRBV15 and TRBJ2-1; D is unclear. The CDR3 has 15 residues. Germline V gene sequence: CDR1 LNHNV, CDR2 YYDKDF (reference sequence). Trimming took off 0 bases at V and 8 bases at J, with 14 bases between the two ends. The DNA for the CDR3 is TGTGCCACCAGCAGAGATTCCGTTCGGGCGCATGAGCAGTTCTTC. Its protein product is CATSRDSVRAHEQFF.

The V and J genes are TRBV6-1 and TRBJ1-6; D remains ambiguous. The CDR3 loop spans 18 amino acids. Germline V gene data show CDR1 as MNHNS and CDR2 as SASEGT. The V end was cut by 3 bases, the J end by 4 bases, with 19 bases between. CDR3 nucleotides: TGTGCCAGCAGTGAGTATCATCCCAGGACGGGATATAATTCACCCCTCCACTTT. Protein product: CASSEYHPRTGYNSPLHF.

In DNA form, the CDR3 reads TGTGCCAGCAGCCAAGGTACTAGCCGTGAGACCCAGTACTTC. As protein: CASSQGTSRETQYF. The rearrangement links TRBV4-2 to TRBJ2-5; possible D gene TRBD2, 6 bases. The CDR3 is 14 amino acids. V lost 1 base and J 5 bases, leaving 11 bases between the germline ends. Per the germline V gene, CDR1 is LGHNA and CDR2 is YNFKEQ.

The V and J genes are TRBV29-1 and TRBJ2-3, with 9 bases lining up with TRBD2. Germline trimming cut 0 bases from V and 6 bases from J; bases unmatched to any gene: 4. The CDR3 loop spans 14 amino acids. Germline V gives CDR1 SQVTM, CDR2 ANQGSEA. The CDR3 sequence: CSVEDRSGGDTQYF. The CDR3 region has the DNA TGCAGCGTTGAAGATCGTAGCGGGGGTGATACGCAGTATTTT.

This chain links TRBV29-1 with TRBJ2-3, with 7 positions matching TRBD2. The CDR3 totals 13 residues. From germline, CDR1 is SQVTM and CDR2 ANQGSEA. V lost 7 bases, J lost 4 bases, and 8 bases stayed unmatched. CDR3 in amino acids: CSARGEGPDTQYF. DNA of the CDR3: TGCAGCGCCCGGGGGGAGGGACCAGATACGCAGTATTTT.

The chain has TRBV3-1 (or the pseudogene TRBV3-2) and TRBJ2-5; TRBD1 matches at 11 bases. This CDR3 contains 15 residues. The germline gives CDR1 LGHDT, CDR2 YNNKEL (reference sequence). V dropped 5 bases and J dropped 5; count of bases not matched to a gene: 7. CDR3 region: CASSWGQGGRETQYF. The CDR3, as DNA: TGTGCCAGCAGCTGGGGACAGGGGGGCCGGGAGACCCAGTACTTC.

This clone was counted once. The chain employs TRBV6-5 and TRBJ2-7; TRBD1 matches at 7 bases. The CDR3 loop spans 13 amino acids. After removal of 10 bases from V and 2 bases from J, the junction contained 8 bases not matched to a gene. The V gene's germline CDR1 is MNHEY and CDR2 SVGAGI. Written as DNA, the CDR3 is TGTGCCACCCGACAGGGTTGGACCTACGAGCAGTACTTC. Its protein is CATRQGWTYEQYF.

CDR3 DNA sequence: TGCGCCAGCAGCTTGTCTCTAGCGGGAGCCAATGAGCAGTTCTTC. Its translation: CASSLSLAGANEQFF. This sequence joins TRBV5-1 and TRBJ2-1, with 10 nucleotides matching TRBD2. In germline, CDR1 is SGHRS, CDR2 YFSETQ. Losses at the gene ends were 1 base for V and 6 bases for J; bases not matched to a gene: 4. The CDR3 totals 15 residues. The variable domain in full, with the rest retrieved from reference TRBV5-1 and TRBJ2-1, is KAGVTQTPRYLIKTRGQQVTLSCSPISGHRSVSWYQQTPGQGLQFLFEYFSETQRNKGNFPGRFSGRQFSNSRSEMNVSTLELGDSALYLCASSLSLAGANEQFFGPGTRLTVL.

This sequence joins TRBV5-4 and TRBJ2-2; 11 bases agree with TRBD2. Trimming at V came to 5 bases and at J to 7 bases, leaving 7 bases not matched to a gene. This CDR3 has 15 amino acids. Germline V lookup: CDR1 SGHNT, CDR2 YYREEE (reference sequence). CDR3 DNA sequence: TGTGCCAGCAGTTTACTAGCGGGAGATGGCGGGGAGCTGTTTTTT. This gives the protein CASSLLAGDGGELFF.

There are a few counts of this clone. V usage is TRBV29-1 and J usage is TRBJ2-5; TRBD2 matches 7 bases. The CDR3 length is 14 residues. V gave up 0 bases and J gave up 1 base; unmatched junction bases: 2. Germline CDR1 SQVTM, CDR2 ANQGSEA. The CDR3 DNA follows: TGCAGCGTTGAAGATCGGGGGGTCCAAGAGACCCAGTACTTC. Translating gives CSVEDRGVQETQYF.

V is TRBV5-1 and J is TRBJ2-7; TRBD2 matches at 8 bases. CDR1 and CDR2 from the germline V gene are SGHRS and YFSETQ. CDR3 length: 15 residues. Trimming cost V 4 bases and J 2 bases; bases outside gene matches: 8. CDR3 region: CASSVGLALTYEQYF. CDR3 coding DNA: TGCGCCAGCAGCGTCGGACTAGCTTTAACCTACGAGCAGTACTTC.

The J gene is TRBJ2-5, the V gene TRBV29-1; 9 bases agree with TRBD1. The CDR3 spans 14 residues. The ends lost 7 bases at V and 4 bases at J; junction bases unmatched: 10. Germline CDR1 is SQVTM and CDR2 is ANQGSEA. CDR3 sequence (DNA): TGCAGCGGCCAAATACCGGGACAGGGAGAGACCCAGTACTTC. Protein: CSGQIPGQGETQYF. Based on the CDR3 plus reference TRBV29-1 and TRBJ2-5, the full variable domain is SAVISQKPSRDICQRGTSLTIQCQVDSQVTMMFWYRQQPGQSLTLIATANQGSEATYESGFVIDKFPISRPNLTFSTLTVSNMSPEDSSIYLCSGQIPGQGETQYFGPGTRLLVL.

The chain recombines TRBV4-1 with TRBJ2-1, with 7 positions matching TRBD2. The CDR3 covers 16 residues. Germline CDR1 reads MGHRA; CDR2 reads YSYEKL. With 1 base clipped from V and 6 bases from J, the junction kept 9 bases outside the gene matches. As DNA, the CDR3 is TGCGCCAGCAGCCAAGGCGGGAGTATAACTCTCAATGAGCAGTTCTTC. Protein: CASSQGGSITLNEQFF.